Listed here are 24 T cell receptor beta chains from one sample, sequenced in a study of blood T cell repertoires in COVID-19. Clones were sequenced by immunoSEQ multiplex PCR, and TCRdb holds only the in-frame ones, with some missing. The sample lists about 250,000 clones, 65% to 85% occurring once. The sample comprised peripheral blood. The receptors come from a person aged 70 to 85 with COVID-19, enrolled during active disease.

The rearrangement joins TRBV6-2 or TRBV6-3 to TRBJ2-1; 12 bases agree with TRBD2. This CDR3 spans 17 amino acids. Germline V gene data show CDR1 as MNHEY and CDR2 as SVGEGT. The V gene end was trimmed by 6 bases and the J gene end by 4 bases; junction bases not matched to a gene: 10. The CDR3 here is CASSPTSGRSSYNEQFF. CDR3 in DNA: TGTGCCAGCAGCCCCACTAGCGGGAGGTCTTCATACAATGAGCAGTTCTTC.

The chain has TRBV4-1 and TRBJ1-2; 7 nucleotides agree with TRBD1. Germline-derived CDR1 and CDR2 are MGHRA and YSYEKL. With 3 bases clipped from V and 2 bases from J, the junction kept 9 bases outside the gene matches. The length of the CDR3 is 16 residues. CDR3 in DNA: TGCGCCAGCAGCCACGGACAGGTCGCCCTGAACTATGGCTACACCTTC. Protein sequence: CASSHGQVALNYGYTF.

The chain recombines TRBV6-8 with TRBJ1-5; 7 bases are a match to TRBD1. The germline gives CDR1 MNHGY, CDR2 SAAAGT. V was pared by 0 bases and J by 1 base, with 9 bases of the junction left unmatched. The CDR3 totals 18 residues. The CDR3 DNA is TGTGCCAGCAGTTACTCGTACGGGACAGTCTACAGCAATCAGCCCCAGCATTTT. This translates into CASSYSYGTVYSNQPQHF.

This clone was picked up one time. The V and J genes are TRBV7-2 and TRBJ2-1; 7 positions match TRBD1. V lost 5 bases, J lost 10 bases, and 8 bases stayed unmatched. This CDR3 region has 13 residues. From germline, CDR1 is SGHTA and CDR2 FQGNSA. CDR3 bases: TGTGCCAGCAGCCTGCAAAGGGGGCGGGAGCAGTTCTTC. It yields the protein CASSLQRGREQFF.

In DNA, the CDR3 is TGTGCCAGCAGTTTGTTTGTAGGGGGCAATAACTATGGCTACACCTTC. Amino acids: CASSLFVGGNNYGYTF. The chain joins TRBV28 to TRBJ1-2, with 7 bases lining up with TRBD1. This CDR3 has 16 residues. The ends lost 3 bases at V and 1 base at J; junction bases unmatched: 8. Germline V gene data show CDR1 as MDHEN and CDR2 as SYDVKM.

This clone was counted a single time. The chain is built from TRBV18 and TRBJ2-3, with TRBD1 identical over 8 bases. Trimming took 6 bases from V and 5 from J; bases not matched to a gene: 7. The CDR3 spans 14 residues. In germline, CDR1 is KGHSH, CDR2 LQKENI. The DNA of the CDR3 is TGTGCCAGCTCCCGCACAGGGGGGCAAGATACGCAGTATTTT. Protein product: CASSRTGGQDTQYF. Full variable domain (rest looked up from reference TRBV18 and TRBJ2-3): NAGVMQNPRHLVRRRGQEARLRCSPMKGHSHVYWYRQLPEEGLKFMVYLQKENIIDESGMPKERFSAEFPKEGPSILRIQQVVRGDSAAYFCASSRTGGQDTQYFGPGTRLTVL.

The V gene is TRBV9, the J gene TRBJ1-3, with D perhaps TRBD1 (6 bases). Trimming took 3 bases from V and 4 from J, leaving 17 bases between them. The CDR3 extends over 16 amino acids. Germline CDR1 is SGDLS and CDR2 is YYNGEE. CDR3 nucleotides: TGTGCCAGCAGCGCGGGAGGGGGGTTGTTAGGAAACACCATATATTTT. Translation gives CASSAGGGLLGNTIYF.

This chain uses TRBV11-1 with TRBJ2-7; 11 bases map to TRBD2. J gave up 4 bases and V 4 bases, and 9 bases lay outside the gene matches. This CDR3 contains 16 residues. CDR1 is SGHAT, CDR2 FQDESV, per germline (reference sequence). As DNA, the CDR3 is TGTGCCAGCAGCTCTTCTAGGGCTAGCGGGAGGTACGAGCAGTACTTC. Encoded protein: CASSSSRASGRYEQYF. Full variable domain (outside the CDR3, taken from reference TRBV11-1 and TRBJ2-7): EAEVAQSPRYKITEKSQAVAFWCDPISGHATLYWYRQILGQGPELLVQFQDESVVDDSQLPKDRFSAERLKGVDSTLKIQPAELGDSAMYLCASSSSRASGRYEQYFGPGTRLTVT.

The gene calls are TRBV5-4 and TRBJ2-3; 7 nucleotides match TRBD2. The CDR3 covers 15 residues. Germline trimming cut 0 bases from V and 2 bases from J; bases unmatched to any gene: 3. Germline values: CDR1 SGHNT, CDR2 YYREEE (reference sequence). The CDR3 coding sequence is TGTGCCAGCAGCTTGGCGGGGGGTCTCACAGATACGCAGTATTTT. Encoded protein: CASSLAGGLTDTQYF.

Note on this clone: This CDR3 is also generated by other DNA sequences in the sample. The rearrangement joins TRBV12-3 or TRBV12-4 to TRBJ1-5; D is possibly TRBD1 (5 bases). This CDR3 comprises 13 residues. Between the trimmed V and J ends, which lost 2 bases and 5 bases, there was a span of 7 bases. CDR3 sequence: CASSLTGDQPQHF. The CDR3, as DNA: TGTGCCAGCAGTTTAACAGGTGATCAGCCCCAGCATTTT.

V is TRBV2 and J is TRBJ1-6; D might be TRBD1 (6 bases). Trimming took 3 bases from V and 6 from J, leaving 12 bases between them. The CDR3 runs 15 residues. CDR1 SNHLY and CDR2 FYNNEI come from the germline V gene. The DNA of the CDR3 is TGTGCCAGCAGTGAGCAGGGGAGCGGTAATTCACCCCTCCACTTT. Protein sequence: CASSEQGSGNSPLHF.

V and J are TRBV28 and TRBJ1-2, with TRBD1 matching 7 bases. The trim removed 6 bases at V and 0 bases at J, leaving 4 bases unmatched. The CDR3 covers 14 residues. Germline assignment: CDR1 MDHEN and CDR2 SYDVKM. The chain's CDR3 is CASRTGASNYGYTF. The CDR3 DNA follows: TGTGCCAGCAGAACAGGGGCATCTAACTATGGCTACACCTTC.

The CDR3 DNA is TGTGCCAGCAGTTACGACAGGGTGGTCGATGAGCAGTTCTTC. It is translated as CASSYDRVVDEQFF. The V gene is TRBV6-5, the J gene TRBJ2-1; 7 nucleotides align to TRBD1. The CDR3 sequence is 14 residues long. Trimming at V came to 2 bases and at J to 8 bases, leaving 6 bases not matched to a gene. Germline assignment: CDR1 MNHEY and CDR2 SVGAGI.

The chain carries TRBV5-1 and TRBJ1-1, with 7 bases identical to TRBD1. The germline CDR1 and CDR2 sequences are SGHRS and YFSETQ. CDR3 length: 17 amino acids. Germline trimming cut 1 base from V and 2 bases from J; bases unmatched to any gene: 11. CDR3 sequence reads: CASSLSGQVMLNTEAFF. CDR3 nucleotides: TGCGCCAGCAGCTTGAGTGGACAGGTAATGCTCAACACTGAAGCTTTCTTT. The full variable domain, in which reference TRBV5-1 and TRBJ1-1 provide the parts outside the CDR3, is KAGVTQTPRYLIKTRGQQVTLSCSPISGHRSVSWYQQTPGQGLQFLFEYFSETQRNKGNFPGRFSGRQFSNSRSEMNVSTLELGDSALYLCASSLSGQVMLNTEAFFGQGTRLTVV.

The chain uses TRBV27 and TRBJ1-1; D might be TRBD1 (5 bases). CDR3 length equals 16 residues. The V gene lost 3 bases and the J gene lost 4 bases, with 18 bases spanning the gap. CDR1 is MNHEY and CDR2 is SMNVEV in the germline V gene (reference sequence). The CDR3 nucleotides are TGTGCCAGCAGTTTTGAGTCGGTGGGGCCGAGCACTGAAGCTTTCTTT. Its protein is CASSFESVGPSTEAFF.

The chain couples TRBV5-5 to TRBJ2-1; D is undetermined. In germline, CDR1 is SGHKS, CDR2 YYEKEE (reference sequence). Trimming shortened V by 1 base and J by 4 bases, and 21 bases separated the two germline ends. The CDR3 has 18 amino acids. CDR3 sequence: CASSLPVTSRSRYNEQFF. The CDR3 region has the DNA TGTGCCAGCAGCTTGCCCGTAACTTCCCGCTCAAGATACAATGAGCAGTTCTTC.

This clone appeared a single time. The chain links TRBV5-1 to TRBJ2-7; D not certain. Trimming took 0 bases from V and 0 from J, leaving 4 bases between them. Germline-derived CDR1 and CDR2 are SGHRS and YFSETQ. This CDR3 region has 13 residues. The CDR3 loop reads CASSLVGSYEQYF. The CDR3 DNA follows: TGCGCCAGCAGCTTGGTCGGCTCCTACGAGCAGTACTTC.

This chain uses TRBV28 with TRBJ1-4; D is possibly TRBD1 (5 bases). The CDR3 runs 14 residues. Germline V gene lookup returns CDR1 MDHEN and CDR2 SYDVKM. V dropped 3 bases and J dropped 4 bases, with 9 bases sitting between them. CDR3 loop: CASSFTRVNEKLFF. CDR3 coding DNA: TGTGCCAGCAGTTTCACCAGGGTTAATGAAAAACTGTTTTTT.

This clone was observed a single time. The V and J genes are TRBV10-3 and TRBJ1-2; TRBD1 agrees at 8 bases. V was pared by 5 bases and J by 1 base, with 6 bases of the junction left unmatched. The CDR3 sequence is 15 residues long. Germline V gives CDR1 ENHRY, CDR2 SYGVKD. The CDR3 DNA sequence: TGTGCCATCAGTCCTAACAGGGGGTATAACTATGGCTACACCTTC. Its translation is CAISPNRGYNYGYTF.

The chain uses TRBV28 and TRBJ1-4; the D gene is possibly TRBD1 (6 bases). From germline, CDR1 is MDHEN and CDR2 SYDVKM. The V gene lost 10 bases and the J gene lost 3 bases, with 12 bases spanning the gap. CDR3 size: 13 residues. For the CDR3, the DNA is TGTGCCACCACAGGGTGGGCTAATGAAAAACTGTTTTTT. Protein: CATTGWANEKLFF.

This rearrangement joins TRBV6-2 or TRBV6-3 to TRBJ2-7, with 8 bases fitting TRBD2. Per the germline V gene, CDR1 is MNHEY and CDR2 is SVGEGT. This CDR3 is built from 16 residues. V was pared by 6 bases and J by 6 bases, with 16 bases of the junction left unmatched. CDR3 nucleotides: TGTGCCAGCAGCCGGGTTAGCGGGGATAACGGGGGCGAGCAGTACTTC. It codes for CASSRVSGDNGGEQYF.

The genes are TRBV11-2 and TRBJ1-3, with D unclear. Germline loops: CDR1 SGHAT, CDR2 FQNNGV. Trimming removed 1 base at V and 0 bases at J, with 7 bases between. The CDR3 runs to 15 residues. The CDR3, as DNA: TGTGCCAGCAGCTTAGGAGGCTCCTCTGGAAACACCATATATTTT. Translation: CASSLGGSSGNTIYF.

The genes are TRBV29-1 and TRBJ2-1; D is ambiguous. Trimming took 4 bases from V and 0 from J, leaving 7 bases between them. Germline assignment: CDR1 SQVTM and CDR2 ANQGSEA. This CDR3 region has 13 residues. The chain's CDR3 is CSVVSSSYNEQFF. In DNA form, the CDR3 reads TGCAGCGTTGTGTCGAGCTCCTACAATGAGCAGTTCTTC.

The CDR3 reads CASSKRPGQGPEQYF. The CDR3 region has the DNA TGTGCCAGCAGCAAGAGACCGGGACAGGGTCCAGAGCAGTACTTC. The chain combines TRBV9 with TRBJ2-7; 9 nucleotides match TRBD1. The germline V gene has CDR1 SGDLS and CDR2 YYNGEE. The CDR3 is made up of 15 amino acids. The junction had 12 bases not matched to a gene; V was cut back by 4 bases and J by 7 bases.